The text below deals with one T cell receptor (beta chain). What it recognizes is unknown. The sample originates from a study of lymphopenia after photon versus proton radiotherapy. Overall study results and limits: Post-nadir TCR diversity decline inversely tracked overall survival among those who died.

TCRdb's copy holds only in-frame clones and misses some; the assay was immunoSEQ multiplex PCR. The sample shows under 65,000 clones, about 81% of them seen only once. The source is a man aged 55-75 years with pancreatic cancer. Sample: peripheral blood, taken from a patient treated with proton-based radiotherapy.

The CDR3 nucleotides are TGTGCCAGCTCACCGAATGGACAGGGAACGGAGACCCAGTACTTC. Protein product: CASSPNGQGTETQYF. The chain has TRBV18 and TRBJ2-5, with 8 bases aligning to TRBD1. The trim removed 3 bases at V and 5 bases at J, leaving 8 bases unmatched. CDR3 length equals 15 residues. From germline, CDR1 is KGHSH and CDR2 LQKENI.